Listed here are 19 T cell receptor beta chains from one sample, sequenced in a study of coeliac disease. These receptors lack a known antigen. Profiled with immunoSEQ multiplex PCR; TCRdb holds only in-frame clones, not every one. Of about 3,700 clones in the sample, around 71% were seen once. General study findings and limits: Control samples showed higher TRB and TRG clonality than intraepithelial and lamina propria samples in active celiac disease.

The sequencing input was intraepithelial lymphocytes from the gut. All receptors derive from a woman aged 60-75 years with active celiac disease.

The V and J genes are TRBV9 and TRBJ2-3; D is ambiguous. Germline V gives CDR1 SGDLS, CDR2 YYNGEE. The CDR3 spans 14 residues. V was clipped by 3 bases and J by 0 bases, with 8 bases between them. CDR3: CASSALPSTDTQYF. The CDR3 region has the DNA TGTGCCAGCAGCGCCCTCCCCAGCACAGATACGCAGTATTTT.

CDR3 in DNA: TGTGCCAGCAGTCGCCAGACAACTAATGAAAAACTGTTTTTT. This codes for CASSRQTTNEKLFF. The chain employs TRBV27 and TRBJ1-4; no definite D call. CDR1 is MNHEY and CDR2 is SMNVEV in the germline V gene (reference sequence). V was cut by 5 bases and J by 0 bases, with 7 bases left in between. The CDR3 is 14 amino acids.

This chain links TRBV4-2 with TRBJ2-2, with D possibly TRBD2 on 6 matching bases. The germline V gene encodes CDR1 LGHNA and CDR2 YNFKEQ. Trimming removed 0 bases from V and 5 bases from J, with 19 bases in between. The CDR3 covers 18 residues. CDR3 region: CASSQDRGATRRTGELFF. DNA of the CDR3: TGTGCCAGCAGCCAAGATCGAGGTGCGACTAGACGGACCGGGGAGCTGTTTTTT.

This clone was seen a handful of times. This chain connects TRBV30 to TRBJ2-2, with D perhaps matching TRBD2 (6 bases). Trimming removed 5 bases from V and 2 bases from J, with 12 bases in between. Germline assignment: CDR1 GTSNPN and CDR2 SVGIG (reference sequence). The CDR3 loop spans 14 amino acids. CDR3 DNA sequence: TGTGCCTGGGAGGGACTCCGTAACACCGGGGAGCTGTTTTTT. It encodes CAWEGLRNTGELFF.

As DNA, the CDR3 is TGCAGCGCTGTGGGGGGTAGGAGCAAAAACATTCAGTACTTC. Translating gives CSAVGGRSKNIQYF. The rearrangement links TRBV29-1 to TRBJ2-4; perhaps TRBD2 as D (6 bases). Germline loops: CDR1 SQVTM, CDR2 ANQGSEA. Trimming pared 7 bases from V and 3 bases from J, leaving 16 bases between. The CDR3 has 14 amino acids.

CDR3 nucleotides: TGTGCCAGCAGACTACGGGGGGGAGGTTCCGATACGCAGTATTTT. This gives the protein CASRLRGGGSDTQYF. V and J are TRBV5-6 and TRBJ2-3, with TRBD2 matching 8 bases. In germline, CDR1 is SGHDT, CDR2 YYEEEE. The CDR3 covers 15 residues. With V trimmed by 5 bases and J by 6 bases, 11 bases remained unmatched.

The genes are TRBV9 and TRBJ2-5, with a tentative D call TRBD1 (6 bases). The CDR3 totals 15 residues. Trimming stripped 4 bases from V and 2 bases from J, with 15 bases between. Per the germline V gene, CDR1 is SGDLS and CDR2 is YYNGEE. The DNA for the CDR3 is TGTGCCAGCAGCCCAATGGGGACAAAGCAAGAGACCCAGTACTTC. It encodes CASSPMGTKQETQYF.

J is TRBJ1-2 and V is TRBV2; D unresolved. The V gene's germline CDR1 is SNHLY and CDR2 FYNNEI. The CDR3 spans 16 residues. Between the trimmed V and J ends, which lost 6 bases and 1 base, there was a span of 18 bases. The CDR3 protein is CASSDEILTDNYGYTF. The CDR3 DNA reads as TGTGCCAGCAGCGATGAAATTCTTACAGATAACTATGGCTACACCTTC.

The CDR3 bases are TGTGCCAGCAGCTTTGAGGGCGCGGACCGAAATGAGCAGTTCTTC. Its translation: CASSFEGADRNEQFF. The V gene is TRBV11-3, the J gene TRBJ2-1; D may be TRBD2 (5 bases). The V end was cut by 3 bases, the J end by 7 bases, with 16 bases between. The CDR3 consists of 15 residues. Germline-derived CDR1 and CDR2 are SGHNT and YENEEA.

The chain has TRBV28 and TRBJ2-5; the D gene is possibly TRBD1 (5 bases). CDR3 length: 15 amino acids. The germline gives CDR1 MDHEN, CDR2 SYDVKM. Trimming took off 5 bases at V and 1 base at J, with 14 bases between the two ends. The CDR3 DNA reads TGTGCCAGCAGTATAATGGGGCGAGTCCAAGAGACCCAGTACTTC. Its translation: CASSIMGRVQETQYF. Together with reference TRBV28 and TRBJ2-5, the CDR3 gives the full variable domain: DVKVTQSSRYLVKRTGEKVFLECVQDMDHENMFWYRQDPGLGLRLIYFSYDVKMKEKGDIPEGYSVSREKKERFSLILESASTNQTSMYLCASSIMGRVQETQYFGPGTRLLVL.

The chain is built from TRBV19 and TRBJ2-1; 9 bases agree with TRBD1. Germline V gene lookup returns CDR1 LNHDA and CDR2 SQIVND (reference sequence). J gave up 9 bases and V 1 base, and 7 bases lay outside the gene matches. The CDR3 is made up of 15 amino acids. The CDR3, as DNA: TGTGCCAGTAGTATAGGGACAGGGGTTGGCATTGAGCAGTTCTTC. Protein product: CASSIGTGVGIEQFF.

The V and J genes are TRBV19 and TRBJ1-4; D possibly corresponds to TRBD1 (6 bases). Per the germline V gene, CDR1 is LNHDA and CDR2 is SQIVND (reference sequence). The ends were cut back, 4 bases at V and 0 bases at J, with 15 bases in the middle. The CDR3 is made up of 17 amino acids. The chain's CDR3 is CASSTRGGFATNEKLFF. CDR3 nucleotide sequence: TGTGCCAGTAGTACCCGAGGGGGTTTTGCAACTAATGAAAAACTGTTTTTT.

The CDR3 sequence is CASRVGAGQPQHF. The DNA of the CDR3 is TGTGCCAGCAGGGTGGGGGCAGGTCAGCCCCAGCATTTT. The rearrangement joins TRBV6-6 to TRBJ1-5; D is perhaps TRBD1 (6 bases). The CDR3 runs 13 residues. Germline assignment: CDR1 MNHNY and CDR2 SVGAGI (reference sequence). The V and J ends lost 6 bases and 6 bases respectively, with 12 bases between them.

This clone was seen more than once but under ten times. The chain carries TRBV14 and TRBJ2-7, with no clear D. CDR1 and CDR2 (germline): SGHDN, FVKESK. V lost 0 bases, J lost 0 bases, and 9 bases lay in between. This CDR3 is 15 amino acids long. CDR3 amino acids: CASSQETKCSYEQYF. The DNA for the CDR3 is TGTGCCAGCAGCCAAGAGACAAAATGCTCCTACGAGCAGTACTTC.

V usage is TRBV6-1 and J usage is TRBJ1-5; 8 bases fit TRBD1. The V gene's germline CDR1 is MNHNS and CDR2 SASEGT. The CDR3 consists of 18 residues. V shed 2 bases and J 1 base; nucleotides not matched to a gene: 10. In nucleotides, the CDR3 is TGTGCCAGCAGTGAAACAGTAGGACAGGGCGCCAGCAATCAGCCCCAGCATTTT. This sequence encodes CASSETVGQGASNQPQHF.

A few counts support this clone. The chain couples TRBV4-3 to TRBJ2-5; D remains ambiguous. Looked up from germline, CDR1 is LGHNA and CDR2 is YSLEER. V lost 4 bases and J lost 4, with 16 bases in between. There are 15 residues in the CDR3. The CDR3 coding sequence is TGCGCCAGCAGCCGTCTCGGAACTCCGGGAGAGACCCAGTACTTC. It yields the protein CASSRLGTPGETQYF.

Only a few counts were recorded for this clone. The chain links TRBV11-2 to TRBJ2-5; D is perhaps TRBD1 (6 bases). V lost 3 bases, J lost 4 bases, and 12 bases lay in between. The germline gives CDR1 SGHAT, CDR2 FQNNGV. This CDR3 contains 14 residues. The CDR3 nucleotides are TGTGCCAGCAGCTTCCCACAGGGTGGAGAGACCCAGTACTTC. Translation: CASSFPQGGETQYF.

This clone has only a few counts. The chain employs TRBV29-1 and TRBJ2-1, with D perhaps matching TRBD2 (7 bases). The CDR3 is 14 residues long. CDR1 SQVTM and CDR2 ANQGSEA come from the germline V gene. Trimming took off 7 bases at V and 0 bases at J, with 13 bases between the two ends. The CDR3 nucleotides read TGCAGCGGGGAGGGGGATGACTCCTACAATGAGCAGTTCTTC. The encoded protein is CSGEGDDSYNEQFF.

V is TRBV6-4 and J is TRBJ1-2; D remains ambiguous. The CDR3 totals 16 residues. Between the trimmed V and J ends, which lost 6 bases and 4 bases, there was a span of 21 bases. Germline loops: CDR1 MRHNA, CDR2 SNTAGT. CDR3 amino acids: CASSPRPSGVSYGYTF. CDR3 nucleotides: TGTGCCAGCAGCCCTAGACCCAGCGGAGTAAGCTATGGCTACACCTTC.